This TCR beta chain was sequenced in a study of identical twins. The study's findings and limits: Whereas memory repertoires showed no such difference, abundant cord blood beta clonotypes carried fewer insertions. Models predicted too little out-of-frame TCR alpha sharing in monozygotic twins.

As for this clonotype: Its specificity is not known.

TCRdb analysed the 5' RACE reads with MiXCR anew, one entry per CDR3 protein. The data contain more than 1.5 million distinct CDR3 sequences, about 30% of them seen just once; the ten biggest clones take up under 0.35%. The receptor comes from a newborn girl in good health. The sequenced sample consisted of cord blood.

CDR3 sequence (DNA): TGTGCCAGCAGGCGATCCGGACTAGCGGTGAGCACAGATACGCAGTATTTT. Protein sequence: CASRRSGLAVSTDTQYF. V gene TRBV12-3 or TRBV12-4 combines with J gene TRBJ2-3; 10 positions match TRBD2. Germline trimming cut 6 bases from V and 0 bases from J; bases unmatched to any gene: 9. The CDR3 extends over 17 amino acids.